This T cell receptor beta chain comes out of a study of OX40 agonist ivuxolimab in advanced cancers. Points from the study as a whole: Both CD4+ and CD8+ T cell populations in blood had undergone clonal expansion by week 6 at 0.1 to 3.0 mg/kg. Some patients who did not respond also had low normalized T-cell clonal expansion.

CDR3 length: 13 amino acids. Trimming stripped 8 bases from V and 7 bases from J, with 18 bases between. Germline V gives CDR1 SNHLY, CDR2 FYNNEI. Drawing of blood for sampling happened at baseline, at cycle 4 day 1, and at cycle 7 day 1. As regards this clone: The antigen remains undetermined.

Here immunoSEQ multiplex PCR was the method, and the copy in TCRdb shows in-frame clones only, minus some. The sample holds 69,000 or so clones, about 85% seen once. Sequencing used CD4+ or CD8+ T cells sorted from blood, obtained in a trial of the OX40 agonist ivuxolimab. This sequence originates from an adult with an advanced solid tumor such as melanoma, head and neck, liver or kidney cancer. V and J are TRBV2 and TRBJ2-7, with a possible D match to TRBD2 (5 bases). The CDR3 reads CASASSTSHEQYF. The CDR3 DNA follows: TGTGCCAGCGCATCGAGTACTAGTCATGAGCAGTACTTC.